Described below is a single T cell receptor beta chain sequence and its context. Its antigen is not known. Sequencing used immunoSEQ multiplex PCR; TCRdb keeps in-frame clones, though not all of them. Of 55,000 to 65,000 clones listed, roughly 85% are singletons. This record comes from a study of OX40 agonist ivuxolimab in advanced cancers. In the study overall: While on treatment, patients had intravenous ivuxolimab at 0.01 to 10 mg/kg every 2 weeks. Notes on the study in general: Among the lowest peripheral clonal expansion occurred in 0.1-3.0 mg/kg partial responders. Not determined was the antigen specificity of the expanded peripheral T cells.

Germline V lookup: CDR1 SNHLY, CDR2 FYNNEI. The CDR3 runs to 14 residues. The V end lost 7 bases, the J end lost 0 bases, and 7 bases lay between the germline ends. Sequenced material: CD4+ or CD8+ T cells sorted from blood, taken in a trial of the OX40 agonist ivuxolimab. The chain combines TRBV2 with TRBJ2-6, with D hard to call. The receptor was isolated from an adult with an advanced solid tumor such as melanoma, head and neck, liver or kidney cancer. CDR3 DNA sequence: TGTGCCAGCACTCACCGCTCTGGGGCCAACGTCCTGACTTTC. This codes for CASTHRSGANVLTF. The whole variable domain, remainder taken from reference TRBV2 and TRBJ2-6, is EPEVTQTPSHQVTQMGQEVILRCVPISNHLYFYWYRQILGQKVEFLVSFYNNEISEKSEIFDDQFSVERPDGSNFTLKIRSTKLEDSAMYFCASTHRSGANVLTFGAGSRLTVL.